The TCR beta chain described here comes from a study of blood T cell repertoires in COVID-19. At the level of the study: Sources were T cells, B-cell-depleted T cells, or PBMCs; the material itself was cDNA or gDNA.

In the original analysis: Researchers report that nucleated cell counts were estimated from reference gene primer amplification. The method was immunoSEQ multiplex PCR; TCRdb's version includes in-frame clones alone and lacks a portion of them. That table furnishes V, J and clone size, whereas the DNA furnished D and trimming. This table has around 300,000 clones, 80% to 90% appearing once. There are 14 residues in the CDR3. V was pared by 8 bases and J by 4 bases, with 9 bases of the junction left unmatched. CDR1 is SGHVS and CDR2 is FNYEAQ in the germline V gene. The sequence came from a woman in her sixties or seventies with acute or convalescent COVID-19. Sequencing used peripheral blood. This sequence joins TRBV7-6 and TRBJ2-3, with 7 bases aligning to TRBD2. The CDR3 here is CASQVWGGADTQYF. The CDR3 coding sequence is TGTGCCAGCCAAGTGTGGGGGGGAGCAGATACGCAGTATTTT.